The 11 T cell receptor beta chains in this list originate from one sample, sequenced in a study of cytomegalovirus exposure and HLA in healthy donors. Primers for the PCR totalled 60 Vbeta and 13 Jbeta. Using immunoSEQ multiplex PCR, the repertoire was profiled, and TCRdb retains in-frame clones only, with some absent. The sample comprises 90,000 to 100,000 clones, 70% to 80% of which are singletons, and about 20% rests with the top ten. The sample was PBMCs. The source of these receptors is a woman in her fifties or sixties in good health and CMV-seropositive.

This clone occurred a few times. This chain connects TRBV11-2 to TRBJ1-4, with D possibly matching TRBD1 (5 bases). CDR1 and CDR2 from the germline V gene are SGHAT and FQNNGV. The CDR3 loop spans 16 amino acids. The V end was cut by 1 base, the J end by 8 bases, with 17 bases between. This CDR3 reads CASSLAGGVPGEKLFF. The CDR3 DNA sequence: TGTGCCAGCAGCTTAGCGGGAGGGGTGCCGGGGGAAAAACTGTTTTTT.

V is TRBV15 and J is TRBJ2-2; TRBD2 is a possible D gene (6 bases). The CDR3 is made up of 15 amino acids. Germline V CDR1 and CDR2: LNHNV, YYDKDF (reference sequence). Trimming pared 6 bases from V and 6 bases from J, leaving 17 bases between. Written as DNA, the CDR3 is TGTGCCACCAGGATCGACTTTAGCGGCCCCGGGGAGCTGTTTTTT. This encodes CATRIDFSGPGELFF.

This chain uses TRBV7-2 with TRBJ1-3; D ambiguous. Germline CDR1 SGHTA, CDR2 FQGNSA. The CDR3 has 14 amino acids. V was shortened by 1 base and J by 4 bases, with 8 bases between the two germline ends. The CDR3 nucleotides are TGTGCCAGCAGCTTAGATGTAGCCGGAAACACCATATATTTT. Residues: CASSLDVAGNTIYF.

V and J are TRBV4-1 and TRBJ2-5, with D possibly TRBD1 on 5 matching bases. With the DNA end fitting TRBJ2-7 better, the J assignment may be wrong. Germline CDR1 and CDR2: MGHRA and YSYEKL. The CDR3 length is 16 residues. The DNA for the CDR3 is TGCGCCAGCAGCCCACGGGTTGGCCAGGGATCCTACGAGCAGTACTTC. Its translation: CASSPRVGQGSYEQYF.

This rearrangement joins TRBV7-9 to TRBJ2-7, with no clear D. The CDR3 covers 14 residues. CDR1 is SEHNR and CDR2 is FQNEAQ in the germline V gene (reference sequence). Between the trimmed V and J ends, which lost 5 bases and 0 bases, there was a span of 11 bases. This CDR3 reads CASSIPLSSYEQYF. CDR3 bases: TGTGCCAGCAGCATTCCTCTGAGCTCCTACGAGCAGTACTTC.

The rearrangement joins TRBV2 to TRBJ2-1; 8 bases match TRBD2. Germline values: CDR1 SNHLY, CDR2 FYNNEI. The CDR3 sequence is 12 residues long. The junction had 4 bases not matched to a gene; V was cut back by 8 bases and J by 7 bases. The CDR3 bases are TGTGCCAGCGCGGGAGGTTGGAATGAGCAGTTCTTC. This codes for CASAGGWNEQFF.

The chain links TRBV30 to TRBJ1-3; unclear D gene. The V and J ends lost 4 bases and 0 bases respectively, with 7 bases between them. CDR1 is GTSNPN, CDR2 SVGIG, per germline (reference sequence). The CDR3 has 13 amino acids. CDR3 coding DNA: TGTGCCTGGAAAAGCATCTCTGGAAACACCATATATTTT. Protein: CAWKSISGNTIYF.

The J gene is TRBJ2-1, the V gene TRBV7-3, with D perhaps TRBD2 (6 bases). Germline V CDR1 and CDR2: SGHTA, FQGTGA. The CDR3 has 16 residues. V was cut by 5 bases and J by 2 bases, with 16 bases left in between. CDR3 amino acids: CASSVHSGVTYNEQFF. The CDR3 DNA reads TGTGCCAGCAGCGTCCATAGCGGCGTTACCTACAATGAGCAGTTCTTC. The full variable domain, with the rest looked up from reference TRBV7-3 and TRBJ2-1, is GAGVSQTPSNKVTEKGKYVELRCDPISGHTALYWYRQSLGQGPEFLIYFQGTGAADDSGLPNDRFFAVRPEGSVSTLKIQRTERGDSAVYLCASSVHSGVTYNEQFFGPGTRLTVL.

This rearrangement joins TRBV19 to TRBJ1-1, with TRBD1 as a possible D gene (5 bases). Germline CDR1 reads LNHDA; CDR2 reads SQIVND (reference sequence). V lost 6 bases and J 0 bases, leaving 8 bases between the germline ends. The CDR3 totals 13 residues. In DNA, the CDR3 is TGTGCCAGTAGGCCGACAGTGAACACTGAAGCTTTCTTT. Amino acids: CASRPTVNTEAFF.

The gene calls are TRBV14 and TRBJ2-7; no clear D. The germline CDR1 and CDR2 sequences are SGHDN and FVKESK. Trimming shortened V by 1 base and J by 4 bases, and 5 bases separated the two germline ends. This CDR3 has 12 residues. The CDR3 protein is CASSQARYEQYF. For the CDR3, the DNA is TGTGCCAGCAGCCAAGCGAGGTACGAGCAGTACTTC.

The V call is TRBV6-1, the J call TRBJ1-5; D unclear. V was clipped by 4 bases and J by 1 base, with 8 bases between them. Germline V gives CDR1 MNHNS, CDR2 SASEGT. The CDR3 loop spans 14 amino acids. The CDR3 loop reads CASSVQNSNQPQHF. In nucleotides, the CDR3 is TGTGCCAGCAGTGTTCAGAACAGCAATCAGCCCCAGCATTTT.